The 7 T cell receptor beta chains reported below all come from one sample, sequenced in a study of T cell responses to AZD1222 COVID-19 vaccine (dated by TCRdb to about 2021). The time point label on this specimen signifies: about 28 days (+/-7) after the second vaccine dose. Library method: the immunoSEQ multiplex PCR assay. TCRdb's version of the immuneACCESS table is confined to in-frame rearrangements and falls short of the full clone set. An unresolved V gene accounts for under half of the shortfall where checked; the remainder is of unknown origin. In this sample the table shows roughly 65,000 clones, around four fifths of which occur a single time. The leading ten clones occupy about 23% of the sample. Here the sequenced sample was peripheral blood, taken 28 days after the second AZD1222 dose. The receptor source for this set is an adult who received the AZD1222 COVID-19 vaccine.

The chain combines TRBV29-1 with TRBJ1-1; D gene ambiguous. The V end was cut by 3 bases, the J end by 0 bases, with 5 bases between. The CDR3 has 12 amino acids. The V gene's germline CDR1 is SQVTM and CDR2 ANQGSEA. CDR3 DNA: TGCAGCGTTGAGCGAATGAACACTGAAGCTTTCTTT. It codes for CSVERMNTEAFF.

The CDR3 nucleotides read TGTGCCACCAGCAGAGACAGGGAGGACATTCAGTACTTC. Amino acids: CATSRDREDIQYF. The chain carries TRBV15 and TRBJ2-4; possibly TRBD2 for D (6 bases). The CDR3 spans 13 residues. The V gene's germline CDR1 is LNHNV and CDR2 YYDKDF (reference sequence). V shed 0 bases and J shed 8 bases, with 8 bases lying between them. The full variable domain, with the rest looked up from reference TRBV15 and TRBJ2-4, is DAMVIQNPRYQVTQFGKPVTLSCSQTLNHNVMYWYQQKSSQAPKLLFHYYDKDFNNEADTPDNFQSRRPNTSFCFLDIRSPGLGDTAMYLCATSRDREDIQYFGAGTRLSVL.

The chain employs TRBV7-2 and TRBJ1-6, with D perhaps matching TRBD1 (5 bases). V lost 8 bases and J lost 7, with 18 bases in between. The CDR3 runs 15 residues. The germline gives CDR1 SGHTA, CDR2 FQGNSA. The CDR3 DNA reads as TGTGCCAGCGTTATCTACGGGACGGCAAATTCACCCCTCCACTTT. It translates to CASVIYGTANSPLHF.

This chain uses TRBV5-1 with TRBJ2-7; perhaps TRBD2 as D (5 bases). From germline, CDR1 is SGHRS and CDR2 YFSETQ. The CDR3 has 14 residues. V gave up 0 bases and J gave up 3 bases, with 10 bases separating them. The CDR3 DNA is TGCGCCAGCAGCTTGGCCTACGGGAACTACGAGCAGTACTTC. Residues: CASSLAYGNYEQYF. Full variable domain (rest looked up from reference TRBV5-1 and TRBJ2-7): KAGVTQTPRYLIKTRGQQVTLSCSPISGHRSVSWYQQTPGQGLQFLFEYFSETQRNKGNFPGRFSGRQFSNSRSEMNVSTLELGDSALYLCASSLAYGNYEQYFGPGTRLTVT.

The rearrangement joins TRBV11-2 to TRBJ2-2; D gene uncertain. The CDR3 runs to 13 residues. With 4 bases removed from V and 3 bases from J, the gap between germline ends came to 6 bases. Germline-derived CDR1 and CDR2 are SGHAT and FQNNGV. This chain's CDR3 is CASSWTDTGELFF. In DNA, the CDR3 is TGTGCCAGCAGCTGGACGGACACCGGGGAGCTGTTTTTT.

The chain couples TRBV11-2 to TRBJ2-5; maybe TRBD1 (6 bases). The CDR3 contains 15 residues. Germline loops: CDR1 SGHAT, CDR2 FQNNGV. V was shortened by 1 base and J by 5 bases, with 14 bases between the two germline ends. The CDR3 protein is CASSLAPGAQETQYF. CDR3 coding DNA: TGTGCCAGCAGCTTAGCTCCAGGGGCGCAGGAGACCCAGTACTTC.

This clone was detected only a few times. The V gene is TRBV3-1 (or the pseudogene TRBV3-2), the J gene TRBJ2-3; D tentatively fits TRBD1 or TRBD2 (5 bases each). Germline V lookup: CDR1 LGHDT, CDR2 YNNKEL (reference sequence). The CDR3 contains 11 residues. Deletions cut 5 bases from V and 6 bases from J, with 6 bases between. The CDR3 DNA reads TGTGCCAGCAGCGAGGGGGATACGCAGTATTTT. Amino acid sequence: CASSEGDTQYF.